Following are 21 T cell receptor beta chains from one sample sequenced in a study of blood T cell repertoires in COVID-19. TCRdb's table, derived via immunoSEQ multiplex PCR, lists solely in-frame clones and lacks some. Of approximately 100,000 clones in the sample, about 89% were seen once. The sample consisted of peripheral blood. The receptors stem from a man in his fifties or sixties with acute or convalescent COVID-19.

CDR3 nucleotides: TGTGCCAGCAGCGCCGTCGGGGGAGAAACTGGGGGTGAGCAGTTCTTC. This sequence encodes CASSAVGGETGGEQFF. The chain has TRBV9 and TRBJ2-1; D is possibly TRBD2 (6 bases). Trimming cost V 3 bases and J 9 bases, with 22 bases left between them. CDR3 length: 16 residues. In germline, CDR1 is SGDLS, CDR2 YYNGEE.

The chain employs TRBV27 and TRBJ1-1, with TRBD1 matching 8 bases. CDR1 is MNHEY, CDR2 SMNVEV, per germline (reference sequence). This CDR3 is built from 15 residues. After removal of 6 bases from V and 1 base from J, the junction contained 7 bases not matched to a gene. The CDR3 reads CASRPSGTGNTEAFF. Written as DNA, the CDR3 is TGTGCCAGCAGACCCTCCGGGACAGGGAACACTGAAGCTTTCTTT.

The genes are TRBV28 and TRBJ2-7, with 10 bases fitting TRBD1. In germline, CDR1 is MDHEN, CDR2 SYDVKM. The CDR3 covers 15 residues. V trimming: 1 base; J trimming: 3 bases; junction bases outside the gene matches: 3. CDR3 in DNA: TGTGCCAGCAGTTTATTCGGGACAGGGGACTACGAGCAGTACTTC. Translation: CASSLFGTGDYEQYF.

J is TRBJ1-1 and V is TRBV2, with 7 bases lining up with TRBD1. This CDR3 comprises 13 residues. Per the germline V gene, CDR1 is SNHLY and CDR2 is FYNNEI. The junction had 3 bases not matched to a gene; V was cut back by 8 bases and J by 0 bases. The DNA of the CDR3 is TGTGCCAGCGGGGGACAGATGAACACTGAAGCTTTCTTT. Its translation is CASGGQMNTEAFF.

The CDR3 bases are TGTGCCAGCAGCCAAGGCGGGGGTCAGGGCAATCAGCCCCAGCATTTT. This translates into CASSQGGGQGNQPQHF. The V call is TRBV3-1 (or the pseudogene TRBV3-2), the J call TRBJ1-5; perhaps TRBD1 as D (5 bases). Deletions cut 1 base from V and 2 bases from J, with 12 bases between. The length of the CDR3 is 16 residues. CDR1 and CDR2 (germline): LGHDT, YNNKEL (reference sequence).

The V gene is TRBV5-4, the J gene TRBJ1-4; a possible D gene is TRBD1 (5 bases). CDR3 length equals 15 residues. V was shortened by 2 bases and J by 7 bases, with 15 bases between the two germline ends. Germline V gene lookup returns CDR1 SGHNT and CDR2 YYREEE (reference sequence). As DNA, the CDR3 is TGTGCCAGCAGCTTCGGTGGAAGGGGTGGTGAAAAACTGTTTTTT. It specifies CASSFGGRGGEKLFF.

The chain couples TRBV24-1 to TRBJ2-5, with D possibly matching TRBD2 (6 bases). Germline CDR1 is KGHDR and CDR2 is SFDVKD. The ends were cut back, 3 bases at V and 1 base at J, with 17 bases in the middle. CDR3 size: 17 residues. The DNA for the CDR3 is TGTGCCACCAGTGATGCTGGTCCCGGCGGGGTCCAAGAGACCCAGTACTTC. Translating gives CATSDAGPGGVQETQYF.

The chain links TRBV5-1 to TRBJ2-4; D is ambiguous. V gave up 4 bases and J gave up 5 bases, with 7 bases separating them. The V gene's germline CDR1 is SGHRS and CDR2 YFSETQ. The CDR3 runs 12 residues. The CDR3, as DNA: TGCGCCAGCAGCCAGGAACAAAACATTCAGTACTTC. It specifies CASSQEQNIQYF.

The genes are TRBV11-2 and TRBJ2-7; TRBD2 might be the D (6 bases). Looked up from germline, CDR1 is SGHAT and CDR2 is FQNNGV. This CDR3 is built from 15 residues. Trimming took 5 bases from V and 7 from J, leaving 21 bases between them. As DNA, the CDR3 is TGTGCCAGCAGCATGACTAGGCAAGTTCCTTCGGAGCAGTACTTC. Protein sequence: CASSMTRQVPSEQYF.

This chain connects TRBV6-5 to TRBJ2-3; D is perhaps TRBD2 (6 bases). V gave up 8 bases and J gave up 0 bases, with 6 bases separating them. From germline, CDR1 is MNHEY and CDR2 SVGAGI. The CDR3 loop spans 12 amino acids. DNA for the CDR3: TGTGCCAGCGGAGGGAGCACAGATACGCAGTATTTT. It is translated as CASGGSTDTQYF.

The J gene is TRBJ2-3, the V gene TRBV10-3; no clear D. Trimming pared 10 bases from V and 0 bases from J, leaving 14 bases between. CDR1 is ENHRY and CDR2 is SYGVKD in the germline V gene. This CDR3 contains 14 residues. The CDR3 sequence: CATTQMTSTDTQYF. In nucleotides, the CDR3 is TGTGCCACCACTCAGATGACAAGCACAGATACGCAGTATTTT.

V gene TRBV2 combines with J gene TRBJ1-5; 9 bases align to TRBD1. Germline V gene data show CDR1 as SNHLY and CDR2 as FYNNEI. V shed 5 bases, J shed 0 bases, and the junction held 11 bases outside the gene matches. This CDR3 region has 18 residues. As DNA, the CDR3 is TGTGCCAGCAGTCTACGGACAGGGGCCGTCAATAGCAATCAGCCCCAGCATTTT. Protein sequence: CASSLRTGAVNSNQPQHF.

The gene calls are TRBV5-1 and TRBJ2-7; weak D call: TRBD2 (7 bases). Trimming shortened V by 3 bases and J by 5 bases, and 21 bases separated the two germline ends. The CDR3 extends over 16 amino acids. Per the germline V gene, CDR1 is SGHRS and CDR2 is YFSETQ. For the CDR3, the DNA is TGCGCCAGCAGCTCCTCACCAAACAGGGAGGGAGACGAGCAGTACGTC. Protein: CASSSSPNREGDEQYV.

The chain combines TRBV6-6 with TRBJ2-5; D perhaps matches TRBD1 (5 bases). This CDR3 spans 14 amino acids. The ends were cut back, 2 bases at V and 1 base at J, with 8 bases in the middle. CDR1 MNHNY and CDR2 SVGAGI come from the germline V gene (reference sequence). The CDR3, as DNA: TGTGCCAGCAGTTACGACAGCCCCCAAGAGACCCAGTACTTC. It translates to CASSYDSPQETQYF.

V gene TRBV6-1 combines with J gene TRBJ2-7, with D unclear. V was trimmed by 2 bases and J by 3 bases, leaving 14 bases between them. Germline V gene lookup returns CDR1 MNHNS and CDR2 SASEGT. The CDR3 contains 15 residues. The chain's CDR3 is CASSETPTNSYEQYF. DNA of the CDR3: TGTGCCAGCAGTGAAACGCCGACAAATAGCTACGAGCAGTACTTC.

J is TRBJ2-7 and V is TRBV28; 7 bases match TRBD1. Germline assignment: CDR1 MDHEN and CDR2 SYDVKM. The trim removed 6 bases at V and 5 bases at J, leaving 10 bases unmatched. The CDR3 runs 14 residues. The CDR3 DNA reads TGTGCCAGCAGGACCACAGGGGATGTGAACGAGCAGTACTTC. This sequence encodes CASRTTGDVNEQYF.

Here the CDR3 DNA reads TGTGCCAGCAGTTCTCAAACAGGGGATACCGTCCTGACTTTC. It is translated as CASSSQTGDTVLTF. The rearrangement joins TRBV7-8 to TRBJ2-6; TRBD1 matches at 7 bases. CDR3 length: 14 amino acids. Germline V gives CDR1 SGHVS, CDR2 FQNEAQ. J was trimmed by 12 bases and V by 6 bases; bases with no gene match: 11.

V gene TRBV2 combines with J gene TRBJ1-3; no definite D call. Per germline, CDR1 SNHLY and CDR2 FYNNEI. V shed 5 bases and J shed 0 bases, with 8 bases lying between them. This CDR3 has 14 amino acids. In DNA, the CDR3 is TGTGCCAGCAGTAGCTTCCTCTCTGGAAACACCATATATTTT. It is translated as CASSSFLSGNTIYF.

CDR3 loop: CASSKGQGGTEAFF. The CDR3 region has the DNA TGCGCCAGCAGCAAGGGACAGGGAGGGACTGAAGCTTTCTTT. This sequence joins TRBV5-1 and TRBJ1-1, with TRBD1 matching 9 bases. In germline, CDR1 is SGHRS, CDR2 YFSETQ. The trim removed 4 bases at V and 5 bases at J, leaving 6 bases unmatched. The CDR3 totals 14 residues.

This clone appeared a few times. CDR3 sequence: CASSLGGSNQPQHF. The CDR3 DNA reads TGTGCCAGCAGCTTGGGAGGGAGCAATCAGCCCCAGCATTTT. This rearrangement joins TRBV11-3 to TRBJ1-5, with D unclear. Between the trimmed V and J ends, which lost 3 bases and 1 base, there was a span of 7 bases. This CDR3 comprises 14 residues. Per the germline V gene, CDR1 is SGHNT and CDR2 is YENEEA.

This clone appeared a single time. The rearrangement uses TRBV28 and TRBJ2-5; D is unclear. V was clipped by 3 bases and J by 5 bases, with 13 bases between them. This CDR3 contains 14 residues. Looked up from germline, CDR1 is MDHEN and CDR2 is SYDVKM. The CDR3 DNA sequence: TGTGCCAGCAGTTTGGTCGGCGGAGTTGAGACCCAGTACTTC. Its translation: CASSLVGGVETQYF.